This is a list of T cell receptor beta chains from one sample in a study of cytomegalovirus exposure and HLA in healthy donors. This table comes from immunoSEQ multiplex PCR, and its TCRdb copy is limited to in-frame clones, with some not included. The sample carries approximately 150,000 clones, around nine tenths recorded once. Sequencing used PBMCs. These receptors were obtained from a woman younger than 45 in good health and CMV-seronegative. The CDR3 runs from the conserved cysteine through the conserved F or W. Expanded clones get a size class; other rows say once, few or many, or leave the size out.

clone_size j_call v_call cdr3_aa
- TRBJ2-1 TRBV30 CAWSVWGGANEQFF
- TRBJ1-6 TRBV27 CASSFTGGSPLHF
- TRBJ1-3 TRBV5-1 CASSPGTASGNTIYF
- TRBJ2-3 TRBV6-5 CASSYHPRADTQYF
- TRBJ2-1 TRBV2 CASSDMGNPYNEQFF
- TRBJ2-3 TRBV2 CASRAGGTDTQYF
- TRBJ2-7 TRBV7-9 CASSPPLAGGLNYEQYF
- TRBJ2-7 TRBV30 CACLPNSSYEQYF
once TRBJ2-3 TRBV30 CAWSLGQKADTQYF
- TRBJ2-5 TRBV4-1 CASSQDPAGLSYEETQYF
- TRBJ1-1 TRBV27 CASSLSTGMNTEAFF
once TRBJ1-6 TRBV5-4 CASSLQGADSPLHF
- TRBJ2-1 TRBV9 CASSLAGGNEQFF
- TRBJ1-4 TRBV27 CASSPLGRTTNEKLFF
- TRBJ1-1 TRBV6-1 CASPGGGNMNTEAFF
- TRBJ2-2 TRBV19 CASSILGGLKAGELFF
- TRBJ2-1 TRBV6-5 CASNRDRGNEQFF
- TRBJ2-2 TRBV9 CASSLRLAGAQNTGELFF